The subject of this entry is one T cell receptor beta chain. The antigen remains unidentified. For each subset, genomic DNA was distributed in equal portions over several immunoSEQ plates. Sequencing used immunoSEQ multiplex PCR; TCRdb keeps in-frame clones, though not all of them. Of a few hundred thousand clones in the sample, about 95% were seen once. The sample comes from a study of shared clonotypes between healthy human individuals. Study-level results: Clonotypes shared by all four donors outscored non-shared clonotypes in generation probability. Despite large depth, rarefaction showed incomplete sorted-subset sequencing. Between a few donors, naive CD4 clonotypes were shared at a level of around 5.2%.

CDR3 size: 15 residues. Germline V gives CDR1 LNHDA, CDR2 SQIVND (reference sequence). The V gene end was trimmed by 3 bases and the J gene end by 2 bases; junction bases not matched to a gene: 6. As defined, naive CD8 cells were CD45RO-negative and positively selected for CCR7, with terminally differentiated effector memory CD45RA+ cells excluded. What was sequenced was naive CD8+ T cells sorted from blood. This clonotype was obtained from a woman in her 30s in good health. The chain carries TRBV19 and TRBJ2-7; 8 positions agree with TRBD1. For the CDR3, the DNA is TGTGCCAGTAGTATTAGAAGGACAGGGACCTACGAGCAGTACTTC. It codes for CASSIRRTGTYEQYF.